This T cell receptor beta chain was captured by sequencing in a study of blood T cell repertoires in COVID-19. Turning to the study itself: Acute-phase and convalescent COVID-19 samples originated in the United States, Italy and Spain.

This clone showed up just once. Under the authors' procedure: Estimated nucleated cell counts came from reference gene primer amplification. The data were produced by immunoSEQ multiplex PCR, yet TCRdb's version contains in-frame clones alone and is incomplete. V, J and clone size reflect that table, while D and trimming were determined from the DNA. The table lists some 100,000 clones, about nine tenths of them singletons. Germline V lookup: CDR1 MNHEY, CDR2 SVGAGI. This CDR3 has 15 residues. With 2 bases removed from V and 2 bases from J, the gap between germline ends came to 10 bases. This TCR derives from a man aged 50-59 years with active COVID-19. This sequence joins TRBV6-5 and TRBJ1-3; no clear D. The sample was peripheral blood. The CDR3 bases are TGTGCCAGCAGTTACAGGGAGGCTGCTGGAAACACCATATATTTT. Its protein is CASSYREAAGNTIYF.